The 8 T cell receptor beta chains below come from one sample, sequenced in a study of cytomegalovirus exposure and HLA in healthy donors (dated by TCRdb to 2017 to 2019). Libraries were made using the immunoSEQ multiplex PCR assay. For the multiplex PCR, a mixture combining 60 forward primers for TCR Vbeta segments and 13 reverse primers for TCR Jbeta segments was used. Here the immuneACCESS table is served through TCRdb, limited to in-frame sequences with V and J called. Missing clones are a known gap in these copies; in checked studies unresolved V genes cover under half, and the rest lacks a known reason. The sample table holds more than 200,000 clones, of which 65% to 80% were seen once. The ten largest clonotypes hold 0.22% of the sample. The sample consisted of PBMCs. The source is a girl aged 2 to 10 in good health and CMV-seronegative.

A few counts support this clone. The genes are TRBV19 and TRBJ1-2; D not certain. The germline CDR1 and CDR2 sequences are LNHDA and SQIVND (reference sequence). The CDR3 is made up of 15 amino acids. V was trimmed by 3 bases and J by 2 bases, leaving 13 bases between them. CDR3 in DNA: TGTGCCAGTAGTATGGAACCCGGGATCAACTATGGCTACACCTTC. Amino acids: CASSMEPGINYGYTF.

The genes are TRBV27 and TRBJ2-2, with a possible D match to TRBD2 (8 bases). V lost 4 bases to trimming and J lost 4 bases, with 19 bases between them. In germline, CDR1 is MNHEY, CDR2 SMNVEV (reference sequence). The length of the CDR3 is 17 residues. The CDR3 sequence is CASSWTGSGAVTGELFF. CDR3 DNA sequence: TGTGCCAGCAGTTGGACAGGTAGCGGGGCGGTCACCGGGGAGCTGTTTTTT.

The CDR3 region has the DNA TGTGCCATCAGTGAGCGAAGCGGGAACAACAATGAGCAGTTCTTC. It specifies CAISERSGNNNEQFF. This sequence joins TRBV10-3 and TRBJ2-1; 7 nucleotides agree with TRBD2. Trimming removed 2 bases from V and 5 bases from J; junction bases left unmatched: 6. The CDR3 consists of 15 residues. CDR1 is ENHRY, CDR2 SYGVKD, per germline.

This sequence joins TRBV7-9 and TRBJ2-3; D is unresolved. Germline CDR1 reads SEHNR; CDR2 reads FQNEAQ (reference sequence). The CDR3 contains 13 residues. With 5 bases removed from V and 2 bases from J, the gap between germline ends came to 8 bases. Here the CDR3 reads CASSLLHTDTQYF. The CDR3, as DNA: TGTGCCAGCAGCCTCTTACACACAGATACGCAGTATTTT. Looking up the rest from reference TRBV7-9 and TRBJ2-3 gives the full variable domain: DTGVSQNPRHKITKRGQNVTFRCDPISEHNRLYWYRQTLGQGPEFLTYFQNEAQLEKSRLLSDRFSAERPKGSFSTLEIQRTEQGDSAMYLCASSLLHTDTQYFGPGTRLTVL.

V and J are TRBV7-6 and TRBJ2-2; TRBD1 aligns across 7 bases. V shed 5 bases, J shed 4 bases, and the junction held 7 bases outside the gene matches. The CDR3 is 15 amino acids. The V gene's germline CDR1 is SGHVS and CDR2 FNYEAQ. This CDR3 is CASSARQGSTGELFF. CDR3 nucleotide sequence: TGTGCCAGCAGCGCCCGACAGGGAAGCACCGGGGAGCTGTTTTTT.

The DNA of the CDR3 is TGTGCCAGCACCGGGACTAGCGGGGACCTCTCCTACAATGAGCAGTTCTTC. Translating it yields CASTGTSGDLSYNEQFF. The chain is built from TRBV5-7 and TRBJ2-1; 13 bases are a match to TRBD2. TRBV5-7 is an ORF, and what it does is uncertain. The CDR3 is 17 residues long. V gave up 6 bases and J gave up 0 bases; unmatched junction bases: 6.

This chain uses TRBV6-1 with TRBJ2-1, with D perhaps matching TRBD2 (5 bases). The ends were cut back, 6 bases at V and 1 base at J, with 10 bases in the middle. The CDR3 contains 14 residues. The germline V gene has CDR1 MNHNS and CDR2 SASEGT. In DNA, the CDR3 is TGTGCCAGCAGCCCCGGCGGGTCCTACAATGAGCAGTTCTTC. Amino acids: CASSPGGSYNEQFF.

This chain joins TRBV5-1 and TRBJ1-1; TRBD1 matches at 11 bases. This CDR3 has 14 residues. Per the germline V gene, CDR1 is SGHRS and CDR2 is YFSETQ. V gave up 4 bases and J gave up 4 bases; unmatched junction bases: 3. The CDR3 sequence is CASSVGQGATEAFF. Here the CDR3 DNA reads TGCGCCAGCAGCGTCGGACAGGGGGCCACTGAAGCTTTCTTT.